The present TCR beta chain was sequenced within a study of blood T cells in healthy people across ages. Germline V gene lookup returns CDR1 SGHKS and CDR2 YYEKEE (reference sequence). V lost 3 bases to trimming and J lost 5 bases; unmatched junction nucleotides: 7. This CDR3 is built from 15 residues. A sample-barcoded 5' primer and a J-beta primer mix were used in a second PCR of about 7 to 12 cycles. Each CDR3 protein gets one entry after TCRdb re-called the 5' RACE reads with MiXCR. This sample carries about 800,000 distinct CDR3 sequences, 20% to 25% of them seen once, and the ten largest clones take 3.7%. This clonotype has only a few counts. In addition, the sample was reused for a study of T cells of mothers and their children.

This TCR came from a boy younger than 18 in good health. The chain carries TRBV5-5 and TRBJ2-5; 10 bases are a match to TRBD1. Sequenced input: blood. Here the CDR3 reads CASSSGTGEFETQYF. In DNA form, the CDR3 reads TGTGCCAGCAGCTCCGGGACAGGGGAATTCGAGACCCAGTACTTC.